This TCR beta chain was recorded in a study of T cell changes during pregnancy in multiple sclerosis. Germline V gene sequence: CDR1 SEHNR, CDR2 FQNEAQ (reference sequence). With 3 bases removed from V and 0 bases from J, the gap between germline ends came to 11 bases. The CDR3 totals 16 residues. Method: immunoSEQ multiplex PCR; TCRdb's copy keeps in-frame clones and lacks some. The sample lists around 100,000 clones, approximately 89% occurring once. The starting material was peripheral blood, obtained after pregnancy. The sequence was collected from a female donor with multiple sclerosis, enrolled in a pregnancy study. The V and J genes are TRBV7-9 and TRBJ1-4; D perhaps matches TRBD1 (5 bases). In nucleotides, the CDR3 is TGTGCCAGCAGCTTGGTCGGGGGGTCAACTAATGAAAAACTGTTTTTT. Protein product: CASSLVGGSTNEKLFF.